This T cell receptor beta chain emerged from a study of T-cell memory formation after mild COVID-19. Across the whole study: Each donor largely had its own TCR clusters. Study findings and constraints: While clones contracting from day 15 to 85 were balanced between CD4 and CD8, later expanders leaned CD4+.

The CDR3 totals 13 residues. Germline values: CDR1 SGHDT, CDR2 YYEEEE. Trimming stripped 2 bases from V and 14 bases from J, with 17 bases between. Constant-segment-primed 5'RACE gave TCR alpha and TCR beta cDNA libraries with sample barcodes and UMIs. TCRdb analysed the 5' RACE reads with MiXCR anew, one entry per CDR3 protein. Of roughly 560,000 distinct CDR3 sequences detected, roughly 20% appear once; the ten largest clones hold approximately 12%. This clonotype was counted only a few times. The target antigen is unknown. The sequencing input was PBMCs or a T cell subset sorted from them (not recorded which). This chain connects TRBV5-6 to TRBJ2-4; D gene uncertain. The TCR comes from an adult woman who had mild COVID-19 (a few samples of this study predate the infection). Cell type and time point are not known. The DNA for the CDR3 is TGTGCCAGCAGCTTTTCGTTTTTAGGACGCGAGTACTTC. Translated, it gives CASSFSFLGREYF. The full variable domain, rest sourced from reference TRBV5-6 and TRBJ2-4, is DAGVTQSPTHLIKTRGQQVTLRCSPKSGHDTVSWYQQALGQGPQFIFQYYEEEERQRGNFPDRFSGHQFPNYSSELNVNALLLGDSALYLCASSFSFLGREYFGAGTRLSVL.